This is a list of T cell receptor beta chains from one sample in a study of long-term antiretroviral therapy in people with HIV. Method: immunoSEQ multiplex PCR; TCRdb's copy keeps in-frame clones and lacks some. The sample lists 25,000 to 35,000 clones; around 93% were seen once. The specimen comprised unsorted PBMCs, sampled more than 7.3 years after starting antiretroviral therapy. The receptors originated from a man aged 50 to 60 with HIV. Both conserved end residues are part of each CDR3.

j_call v_call cdr3_aa
TRBJ1-2 TRBV5-1 CASSLDGGLGYTF
TRBJ2-1 TRBV5-1 CASSPTPGQGSSNEQFF
TRBJ2-3 TRBV19 CASSRGGPGTDTQYF
TRBJ2-5 TRBV27 CASSSSGGKGETQYF
TRBJ2-7 TRBV5-6 CASCLNGQGMNEQYF
TRBJ1-1 TRBV6-4 CASSVTGGTEAFF
TRBJ2-2 TRBV9 CASSLTGVHGELFF
TRBJ2-1 TRBV5-8 CASSSLAGGRDEQFF
TRBJ2-3 TRBV2 CARLGQITSTDTQYF
TRBJ2-7 TRBV15 CATSSGANQGRDEQYF
TRBJ1-6 TRBV4-3 CASSPTGQGANSPLHF
TRBJ1-1 TRBV6-1 CASKQGALNTEAFF
TRBJ2-2 TRBV6-5 CASSYPRDGELFF
TRBJ2-3 TRBV18 CASSPMGRDTQYF
TRBJ1-5 TRBV6-1 CASSDGVGGHQPQHF
TRBJ1-2 TRBV6-1 CASSRDRGDGYTF
TRBJ2-3 TRBV27 CASTLGDTQYF
TRBJ2-7 TRBV19 CASSMRGGVEQYF
TRBJ2-7 TRBV11-2 CASSLAAGPYEQYF
TRBJ1-5 TRBV5-6 CASSIGANSNQPQHF
TRBJ1-5 TRBV2 CASSDQVNQPQHF
TRBJ2-1 TRBV5-4 CASSLNRGGNEQFF
TRBJ2-7 TRBV4-2 CASSQGTGGRLEYEQYF
TRBJ2-7 TRBV19 CASSIGQGAVYEQYF
TRBJ2-7 TRBV5-6 CASSSLQGYEQYF
TRBJ2-2 TRBV5-6 CASSEVNPGELFF
TRBJ1-5 TRBV5-1 CASRQGDNQPQHF
TRBJ2-1 TRBV6-6 CASSYAPGGSYNEQFF
TRBJ2-4 TRBV2 CASSAAAGASKNIQYF
TRBJ1-6 TRBV5-5 CASSPRLGTGRDNSPLHF
TRBJ2-5 TRBV9 CASSVVAGQETQYF
TRBJ1-2 TRBV6-4 CASSEWPSYYGYTF
TRBJ1-1 TRBV18 CASSPGRDGTNTEAFF
TRBJ2-2 TRBV9 CASSKQGAVAGELFF
TRBJ2-1 TRBV5-5 CASSWWGDSNNEQFF
TRBJ1-5 TRBV7-9 CASSLGAGDSNQPQHF
TRBJ2-7 TRBV10-3 CAAREAYEQYF
TRBJ2-3 TRBV6-1 CASSKGQGVEDTQYF
TRBJ1-1 TRBV11-2 CASSSRTGRGWNTEAFF
TRBJ2-3 TRBV28 CASSTSTDTQYF
TRBJ1-3 TRBV14 CASSQDLDSGNTIYF
TRBJ1-1 TRBV9 CASSVVRAGGTEAFF
TRBJ2-7 TRBV10-3 CAISESRGDEQYF
TRBJ1-1 TRBV27 CASKVQGLNTEAFF
TRBJ1-5 TRBV28 CASSLGGAGSNQPQHF
TRBJ2-1 TRBV5-1 CASSLAEGGVFYNEQFF
TRBJ2-3 TRBV5-5 CASSLTYSTDTQYF
TRBJ1-5 TRBV7-9 CASSLDRAPQHF
TRBJ1-6 TRBV4-1 CASSPFPDSYNSPLHF